This T cell receptor beta chain was observed in a study of graft-versus-host responses after intestinal transplantation (dated by TCRdb to about 2021). In terms of the full investigation: The transplants that recipients got were multivisceral, liver-intestinal, or isolated intestinal. Anti-thymocyte globulin induction was given to all recipients, followed by maintenance tacrolimus and steroids for two to four years. Bulk TCR-beta CDR3 sequencing was used to track graft-versus-host and host-versus-graft alloreactive T cell clones in the graft, circulation and bone marrow after intestinal transplantation. To identify alloreactive clones, pre-transplant mixed lymphocyte reaction products were sequenced and compared with unstimulated pre-transplant donor and recipient T cells. Of the 20 to 25 intestinal transplant recipients enrolled in the cohort, one of whom was a retransplant, a few patients without pretransplant specimens were excluded. A peak of at least 4% donor T cells among recipient peripheral blood mononuclear cells was the definition used for donor T cell macrochimerism. Samples from a few later patients were sequenced in-house on an Illumina MiSeq with MiXCR processing rather than by the commercial service.

The protocol used for the library was the immunoSEQ multiplex PCR assay. For most patients, genomic DNA was isolated using the Qiagen DNeasy Blood and Tissue Kit and was shipped frozen to Adaptive Biotechnologies for TCR sequencing. For most patients, genomic DNA was subjected to high-throughput TCR-beta CDR3 sequencing by Adaptive Biotechnologies. From the authors' description of their analysis: Adaptive's ImmunoSEQ software was the source of the TCR sequencing data for 18 patients, while three other patients were processed with MiXCR and VDJtools. CD4 versus CD8 sorting errors were corrected by removing sequences found in both subsets at a frequency ratio below 5:1. CDR3 nucleotide sequences shared between donor and recipient were removed because the origin of such sequences could not be assigned. To be classed as alloreactive, a clone needed at least 2-fold expansion over unstimulated cells and a minimum CFSE-low frequency of 0.002% (template counts) or 0.001% (read counts). Clones were considered mappable if detected in sequenced pre-transplant spleen, lymph node, or MLR CFSE-low populations of the donor or recipient. Cumulative frequency of alloreactive clones was calculated as a percentage of all sequences weighted by copy number. TCRdb limited this immuneACCESS table to in-frame rearrangements with V and J called. A share of clones is missing; checked studies link under half to unresolved V genes, and the rest is unexplained. The DNA was the basis for D and trimming; V, J and clone size are from that table. The sample has tens of thousands of clones on record, more than 70% of them singletons. The top ten constitute around 2.6% of the sample.

Details on this clone: It lacks a known antigen. No quality values exist for individual bases; no much larger clone is one base distant.

CDR1 is given as MNHEY and CDR2 as SMNVEV, both from the germline V gene (reference sequence). The CDR3 spans 13 residues, from the cysteine through the phenylalanine. Only the CDR3 DNA is retained, 39 bases long and in frame from the first base. Between the V and J ends, shortened by 3 bases and 4 bases respectively, the junction contains 9 bases. Overall results and qualifications from the work: GvH clones were found in recipient bone marrow, and some of the GvH clones appeared earlier in ileal mucosa or blood, which is consistent with an intestinal mucosal origin. Early after transplant, declines in HvG clones were associated with peak levels of circulating GvH clones. The relatively low number and heterogeneity of intestinal transplant patients limited the conclusions. Patients with donor T cell macrochimerism had high GvH to HvG T cell clonal ratios in their allografts.

Per the publication, the time point label means: cells obtained before transplantation from donor or recipient. CD3+CD4+ and CD3+CD8+ populations were FACS-sorted from unstimulated pre-transplant donor and recipient cells taken from spleen or lymph nodes. The V and J segments used are TRBV27 and TRBJ2-5; TRBD2 might be the D gene, on 6 matching bases. The sequenced sample was unstimulated CD8+ T cells sorted from spleen or lymph node cells, obtained before intestinal transplant. The receptor was isolated from a human donor who received an intestinal transplant. The DNA sequence is as follows: TGTGCCAGCAGTTTTGTCGGGGGAGAGACCCAGTACTTC. This encodes CASSFVGGETQYF.